This T cell receptor (beta chain) was sequenced in a study of ipilimumab plus nivolumab after autologous stem cell transplantation (TCRdb year 2021). Background on the whole study: A median of roughly 5 ipilimumab doses and about eight nivolumab doses was received by trial patients. The DLBCL cohort included primary refractory and relapsed disease, with 18-month progression-free survival of roughly 89% and 26% respectively. The trial enrolled patients with high-risk diffuse large B cell lymphoma, mature T cell lymphoma, or multiple myeloma undergoing autologous transplant. The intent-to-treat population of the trial was made up of about 37 patients.

About this clone itself: This receptor's antigen is unknown. No per-base quality is available; no much larger clone lies one base away. Other nucleotide sequences from this sample produce the same CDR3.

The germline V gene supplies CDR1 MGHRA and CDR2 YSYEKL. A distance of 15 bases separates the germline ends of V and J, which lose 3 bases and 6 bases respectively. The CDR3 runs 15 amino acids, cysteine and phenylalanine included. Left in the record is the CDR3 DNA by itself, 45 bases read in frame from the first base. Checkpoint therapy began 14 to 28 days after autologous transplant, with ipilimumab given at 1 mg/kg intravenously on day 1 of selected weeks. Nivolumab was administered at 3 mg/kg intravenously on day 1 of weeks 1, 4, 7, 10, and every two weeks through week 26. This Phase Ib clinical trial tested ipilimumab plus nivolumab, a combined checkpoint inhibition, as consolidation after autologous stem cell transplantation. The library was produced with the immunoSEQ multiplex PCR assay. TCRdb carries this immuneACCESS record with in-frame sequences only. Its versions omit some clonotypes, under half of them owing to an unresolved V gene in the studies checked, with the rest unexplained. Counted in this sample were over 15,000 clones; over 75% of them appeared once. The ten largest clones represent roughly 7.5% of the sample.

Overall study outcomes, separate from this receptor: Combined checkpoint inhibition appeared tolerable as post-transplant consolidation, according to the authors' conclusion. The authors stated that profiles of the T cell receptor repertoire, regulatory T cell phenotype and gut microbiota provided a biologic rationale for studying this approach further.

The starting material was PBMCs, obtained in a trial of ipilimumab plus nivolumab as post-transplant consolidation. The chain uses TRBV4-1 and TRBJ1-5, and possibly TRBD1, on 6 matching bases. The clonotype originates from a male donor with diffuse large B-cell lymphoma. The CDR3 here reads CASSQEHRVGQPQHF. The sequence in DNA is TGCGCCAGCAGCCAGGAACACAGGGTGGGTCAGCCCCAGCATTTT.